This T cell receptor beta chain was recorded in a study of beta chain features in type 1 diabetes. Trimming left V 4 bases short and J 6 bases short, with 7 bases between. The CDR3 sequence is 11 residues long. From germline, CDR1 is SNHLY and CDR2 FYNNEI. Expressed TCRB transcripts were sequenced because the isolated RNA had all been reverse transcribed beforehand. Sequencing was performed with immunoSEQ multiplex PCR; in TCRdb, only in-frame clones are kept and a portion is missing. Of tens of thousands of clones in the sample, approximately 32% are singletons; the top ten hold roughly 0.44%. The sample was stem cell memory CD4+ T cells from blood. The J gene is TRBJ2-7, the V gene TRBV2; D ambiguous. The sequence was obtained from a woman younger than 35 in good health. CDR3 protein: CASSAVVEQYF. CDR3 bases: TGTGCCAGCAGTGCCGTAGTCGAGCAGTACTTC.